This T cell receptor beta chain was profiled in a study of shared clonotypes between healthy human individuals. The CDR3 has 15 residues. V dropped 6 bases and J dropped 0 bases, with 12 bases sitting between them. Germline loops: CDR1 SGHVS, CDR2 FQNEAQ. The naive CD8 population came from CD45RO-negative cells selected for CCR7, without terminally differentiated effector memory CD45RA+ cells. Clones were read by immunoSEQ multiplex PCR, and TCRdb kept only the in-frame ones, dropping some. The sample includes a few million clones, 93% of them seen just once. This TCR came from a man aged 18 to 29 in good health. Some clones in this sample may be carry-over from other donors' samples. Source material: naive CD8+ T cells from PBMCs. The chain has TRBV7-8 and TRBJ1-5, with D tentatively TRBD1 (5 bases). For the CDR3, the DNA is TGTGCCAGCAGGCCAGGGATATTTAGCAATCAGCCCCAGCATTTT. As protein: CASRPGIFSNQPQHF.